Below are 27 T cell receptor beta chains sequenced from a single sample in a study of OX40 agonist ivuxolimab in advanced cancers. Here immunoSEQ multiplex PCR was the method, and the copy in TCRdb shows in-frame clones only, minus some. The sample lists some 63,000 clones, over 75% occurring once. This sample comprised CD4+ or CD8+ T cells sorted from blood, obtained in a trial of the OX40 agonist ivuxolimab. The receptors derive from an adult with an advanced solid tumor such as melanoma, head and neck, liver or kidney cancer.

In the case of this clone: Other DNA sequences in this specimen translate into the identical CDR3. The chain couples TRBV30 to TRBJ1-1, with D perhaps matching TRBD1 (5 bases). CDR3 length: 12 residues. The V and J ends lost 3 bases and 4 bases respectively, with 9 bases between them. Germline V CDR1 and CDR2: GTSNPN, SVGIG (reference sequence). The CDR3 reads CAWRRGFTEAFF. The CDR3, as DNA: TGTGCCTGGAGAAGGGGCTTCACTGAAGCTTTCTTT.

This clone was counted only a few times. The CDR3 protein is CASKRADTQYF. In DNA form, the CDR3 reads TGCGCCAGCAAGCGGGCAGATACGCAGTATTTT. The chain combines TRBV5-1 with TRBJ2-3, with D perhaps TRBD2 (6 bases). Germline CDR1 is SGHRS and CDR2 is YFSETQ. The CDR3 has 11 residues. The V end was cut by 6 bases, the J end by 4 bases, with 6 bases between. Looking up the rest from reference TRBV5-1 and TRBJ2-3 gives the full variable domain: KAGVTQTPRYLIKTRGQQVTLSCSPISGHRSVSWYQQTPGQGLQFLFEYFSETQRNKGNFPGRFSGRQFSNSRSEMNVSTLELGDSALYLCASKRADTQYFGPGTRLTVL.

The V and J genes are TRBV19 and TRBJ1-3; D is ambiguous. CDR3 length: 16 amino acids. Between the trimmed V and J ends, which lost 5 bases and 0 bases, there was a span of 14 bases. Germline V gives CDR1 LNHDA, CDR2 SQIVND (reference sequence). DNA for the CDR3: TGTGCCAGTAGTGGACTGAGGGTACCCTCTGGAAACACCATATATTTT. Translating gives CASSGLRVPSGNTIYF. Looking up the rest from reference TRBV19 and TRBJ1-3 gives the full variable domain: DGGITQSPKYLFRKEGQNVTLSCEQNLNHDAMYWYRQDPGQGLRLIYYSQIVNDFQKGDIAEGYSVSREKKESFPLTVTSAQKNPTAFYLCASSGLRVPSGNTIYFGEGSWLTVV.

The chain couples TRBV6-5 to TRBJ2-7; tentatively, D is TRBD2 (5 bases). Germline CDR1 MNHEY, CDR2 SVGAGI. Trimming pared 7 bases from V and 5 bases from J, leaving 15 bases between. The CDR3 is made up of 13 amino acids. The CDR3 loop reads CASKHLPGNEQYF. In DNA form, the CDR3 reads TGTGCCAGCAAGCACCTCCCCGGGAACGAGCAGTACTTC.

In nucleotides, the CDR3 is TGTGCCAGCAGCTCTTGGGGTAGCGGGAGCGGGATGGGGGAGCTGTTTTTT. Residues: CASSSWGSGSGMGELFF. The V and J genes are TRBV5-4 and TRBJ2-2; 9 bases fit TRBD2. The V gene end was trimmed by 3 bases and the J gene end by 8 bases; junction bases not matched to a gene: 14. The CDR3 spans 17 residues. Germline V gene data show CDR1 as SGHNT and CDR2 as YYREEE (reference sequence).

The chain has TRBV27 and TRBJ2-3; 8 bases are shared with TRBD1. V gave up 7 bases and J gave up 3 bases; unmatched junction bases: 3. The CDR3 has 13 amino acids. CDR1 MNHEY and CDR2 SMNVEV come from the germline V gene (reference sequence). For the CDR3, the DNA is TGTGCCAGCAACCGACAGGGGACAGATACGCAGTATTTT. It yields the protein CASNRQGTDTQYF.

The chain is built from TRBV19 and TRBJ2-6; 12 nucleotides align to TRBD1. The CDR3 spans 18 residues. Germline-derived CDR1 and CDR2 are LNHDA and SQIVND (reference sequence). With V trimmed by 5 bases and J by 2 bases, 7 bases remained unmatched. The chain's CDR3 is CASSEGQGAWTGANVLTF. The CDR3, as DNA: TGTGCCAGTAGTGAGGGACAGGGGGCATGGACTGGGGCCAACGTCCTGACTTTC.

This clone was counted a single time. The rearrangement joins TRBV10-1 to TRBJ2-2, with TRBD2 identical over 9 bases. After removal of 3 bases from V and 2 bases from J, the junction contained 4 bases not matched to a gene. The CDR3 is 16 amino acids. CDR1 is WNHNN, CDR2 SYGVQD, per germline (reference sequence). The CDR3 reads CASSDKRGANTGELFF. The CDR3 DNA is TGCGCCAGCAGTGATAAGCGGGGGGCCAACACCGGGGAGCTGTTTTTT.

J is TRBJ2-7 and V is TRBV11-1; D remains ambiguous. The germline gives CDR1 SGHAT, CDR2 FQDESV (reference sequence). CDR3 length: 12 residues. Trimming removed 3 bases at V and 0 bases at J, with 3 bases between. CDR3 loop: CASSFSSYEQYF. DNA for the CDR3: TGTGCCAGCAGCTTCAGCTCCTACGAGCAGTACTTC.

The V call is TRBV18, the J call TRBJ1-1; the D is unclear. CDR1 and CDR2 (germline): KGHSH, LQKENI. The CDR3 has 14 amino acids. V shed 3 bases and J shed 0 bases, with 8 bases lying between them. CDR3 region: CASSPGEMNTEAFF. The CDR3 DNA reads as TGTGCCAGCTCACCGGGAGAAATGAACACTGAAGCTTTCTTT.

The CDR3 protein is CASSPDSRNTGELFF. Written as DNA, the CDR3 is TGTGCCAGCAGCCCGGACAGCCGGAACACCGGGGAGCTGTTTTTT. This rearrangement joins TRBV7-9 to TRBJ2-2; TRBD1 is a possible D gene (6 bases). V was pared by 5 bases and J by 1 base, with 11 bases between. The CDR3 has 15 residues. Looked up from germline, CDR1 is SEHNR and CDR2 is FQNEAQ (reference sequence).

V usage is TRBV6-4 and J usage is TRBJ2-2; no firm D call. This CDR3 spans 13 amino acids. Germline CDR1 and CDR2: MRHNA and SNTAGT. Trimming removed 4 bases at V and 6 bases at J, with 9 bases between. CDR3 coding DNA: TGTGCCAGCAGTGCCGTAGAGTCCGGGGAGCTGTTTTTT. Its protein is CASSAVESGELFF.

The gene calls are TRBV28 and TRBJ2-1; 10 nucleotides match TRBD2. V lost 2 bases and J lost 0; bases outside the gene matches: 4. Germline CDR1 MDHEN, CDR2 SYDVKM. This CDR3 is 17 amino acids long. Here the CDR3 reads CASSLTSGTSSYNEQFF. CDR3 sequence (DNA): TGTGCCAGCAGTTTAACTAGCGGGACCAGCTCCTACAATGAGCAGTTCTTC.

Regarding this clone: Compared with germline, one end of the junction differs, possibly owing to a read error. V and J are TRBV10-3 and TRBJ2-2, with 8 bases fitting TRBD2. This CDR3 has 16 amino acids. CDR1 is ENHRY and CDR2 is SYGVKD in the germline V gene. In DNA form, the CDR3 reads TGTGCCAGCAGTGAAGCGGGAGCAACCTACACCGGGGAGCTGTTTTTT. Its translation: CASSEAGATYTGELFF.

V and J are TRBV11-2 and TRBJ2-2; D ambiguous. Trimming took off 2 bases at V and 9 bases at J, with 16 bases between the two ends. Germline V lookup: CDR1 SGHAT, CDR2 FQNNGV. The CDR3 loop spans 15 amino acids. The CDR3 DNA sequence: TGTGCCAGCAGCTTAAGGGCAGCCTTGAACCGGGAGCTGTTTTTT. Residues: CASSLRAALNRELFF.

CDR3 sequence (DNA): TGTGCCAGCAGCGTAAGTACAGGACACACCGGGGAGCTGTTTTTT. Translation: CASSVSTGHTGELFF. V and J are TRBV9 and TRBJ2-2; weak D call: TRBD1 (5 bases). Germline assignment: CDR1 SGDLS and CDR2 YYNGEE. The germline V and J ends were trimmed by 1 base and 3 bases, with 10 bases remaining between them. The CDR3 runs to 15 residues.

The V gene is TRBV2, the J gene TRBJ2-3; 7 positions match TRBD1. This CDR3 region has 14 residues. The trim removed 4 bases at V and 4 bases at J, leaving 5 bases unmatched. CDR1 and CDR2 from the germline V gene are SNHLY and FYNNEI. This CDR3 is CASSVDRAADTQYF. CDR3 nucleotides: TGTGCCAGCAGTGTAGACAGGGCCGCAGATACGCAGTATTTT. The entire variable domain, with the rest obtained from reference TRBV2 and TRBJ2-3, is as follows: EPEVTQTPSHQVTQMGQEVILRCVPISNHLYFYWYRQILGQKVEFLVSFYNNEISEKSEIFDDQFSVERPDGSNFTLKIRSTKLEDSAMYFCASSVDRAADTQYFGPGTRLTVL.

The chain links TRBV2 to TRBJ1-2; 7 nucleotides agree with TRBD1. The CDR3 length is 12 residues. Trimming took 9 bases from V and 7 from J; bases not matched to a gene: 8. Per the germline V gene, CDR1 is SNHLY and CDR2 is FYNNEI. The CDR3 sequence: CARPTGAGGYTF. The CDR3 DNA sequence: TGTGCCAGACCCACAGGGGCTGGTGGCTACACCTTC.

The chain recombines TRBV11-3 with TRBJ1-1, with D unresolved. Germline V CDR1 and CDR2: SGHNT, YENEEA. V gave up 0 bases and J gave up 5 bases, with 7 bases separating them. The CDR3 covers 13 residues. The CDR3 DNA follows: TGTGCCAGCAGCTTAGATCCCCGGACTGAAGCTTTCTTT. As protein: CASSLDPRTEAFF. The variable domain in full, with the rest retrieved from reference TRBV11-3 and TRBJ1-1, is EAGVVQSPRYKIIEKKQPVAFWCNPISGHNTLYWYLQNLGQGPELLIRYENEEAVDDSQLPKDRFSAERLKGVDSTLKIQPAELGDSAVYLCASSLDPRTEAFFGQGTRLTVV.

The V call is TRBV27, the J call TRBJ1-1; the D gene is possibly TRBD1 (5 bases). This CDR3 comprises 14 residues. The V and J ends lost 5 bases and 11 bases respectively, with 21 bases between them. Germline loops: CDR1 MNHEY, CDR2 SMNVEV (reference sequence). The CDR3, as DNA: TGTGCCAGCAGTCCGACGGGGGGAGCGGTGAAGGCTTTCTTT. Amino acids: CASSPTGGAVKAFF.

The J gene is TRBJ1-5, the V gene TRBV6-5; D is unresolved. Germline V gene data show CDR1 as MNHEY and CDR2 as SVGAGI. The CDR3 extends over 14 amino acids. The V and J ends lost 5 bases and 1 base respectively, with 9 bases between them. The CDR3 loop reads CASSADLSNQPQHF. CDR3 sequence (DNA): TGTGCCAGCAGTGCCGACCTAAGCAATCAGCCCCAGCATTTT.

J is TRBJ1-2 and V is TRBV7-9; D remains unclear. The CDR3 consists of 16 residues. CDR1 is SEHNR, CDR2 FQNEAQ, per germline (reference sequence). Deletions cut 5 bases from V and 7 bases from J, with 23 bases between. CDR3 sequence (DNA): TGTGCCAGCAGCCCACAAGGCCGGTCCTTGGTGAGTGGCTACACCTTC. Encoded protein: CASSPQGRSLVSGYTF.

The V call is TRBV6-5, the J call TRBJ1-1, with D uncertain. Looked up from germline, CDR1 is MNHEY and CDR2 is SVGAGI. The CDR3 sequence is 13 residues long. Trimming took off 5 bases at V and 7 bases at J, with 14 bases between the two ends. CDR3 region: CASSEGRSVEAFF. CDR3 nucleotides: TGTGCCAGCAGTGAGGGCCGTTCGGTTGAAGCTTTCTTT.

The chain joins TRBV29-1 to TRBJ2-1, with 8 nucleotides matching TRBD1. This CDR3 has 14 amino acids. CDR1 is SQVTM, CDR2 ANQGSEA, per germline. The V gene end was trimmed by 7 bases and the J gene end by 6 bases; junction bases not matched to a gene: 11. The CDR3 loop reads CSARDRGLSNEQFF. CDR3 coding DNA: TGCAGCGCCCGAGACAGGGGACTTTCCAATGAGCAGTTCTTC.

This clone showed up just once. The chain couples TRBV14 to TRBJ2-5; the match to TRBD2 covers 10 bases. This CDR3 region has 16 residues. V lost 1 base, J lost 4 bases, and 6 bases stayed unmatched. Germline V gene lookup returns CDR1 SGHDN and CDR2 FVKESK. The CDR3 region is CASSQVGSGRGETQYF. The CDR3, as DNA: TGTGCCAGCAGCCAAGTTGGCAGCGGGAGGGGAGAGACCCAGTACTTC.

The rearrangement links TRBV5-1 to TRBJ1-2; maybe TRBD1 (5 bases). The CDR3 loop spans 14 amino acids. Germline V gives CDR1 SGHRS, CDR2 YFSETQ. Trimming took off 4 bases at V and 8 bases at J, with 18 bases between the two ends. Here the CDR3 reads CASSPEVGGKGYTF. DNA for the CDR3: TGCGCCAGCAGCCCGGAGGTCGGGGGTAAAGGCTACACCTTC. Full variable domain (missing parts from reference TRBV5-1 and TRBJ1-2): KAGVTQTPRYLIKTRGQQVTLSCSPISGHRSVSWYQQTPGQGLQFLFEYFSETQRNKGNFPGRFSGRQFSNSRSEMNVSTLELGDSALYLCASSPEVGGKGYTFGSGTRLTVV.

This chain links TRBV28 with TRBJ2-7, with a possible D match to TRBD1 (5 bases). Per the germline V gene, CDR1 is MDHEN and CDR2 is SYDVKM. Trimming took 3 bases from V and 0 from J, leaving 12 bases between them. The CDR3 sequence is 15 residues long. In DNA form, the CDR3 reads TGTGCCAGCAGTTTGTGGGGCCTGAGCTCCTACGAGCAGTACTTC. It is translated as CASSLWGLSSYEQYF.